A selection of T cell receptor beta chains follows, all from one sample in a study of esophageal squamous cell carcinoma under preoperative chemotherapy. In TCRdb, the PCR reads were re-called with MiXCR into one record per CDR3 protein. In the table there are 15,000 to 20,000 distinct CDR3 sequences, roughly 46% of which are singletons. The sample here was taken from a patient given preoperative chemotherapy. Receptors were obtained from a human donor with esophageal squamous cell carcinoma. The donor label of this sample is uncertain. The CDR3 runs from the conserved cysteine through the conserved F or W. A D gene is named only where the DNA matches it firmly. Expanded clones are given a class, and other clones once, few, many or no size at all.

TRBJ2-1 NA TRBV27 TRBD2 TGTGCCAGCAGTTACCGGACTAGCGGGTCCTACAATGAGCAGTTCTTC CASSYRTSGSYNEQFF
TRBJ2-5 few TRBV11-2 TRBD2 TGTGCCAGCAGCTCCGGACTAGCGCATCAAGAGACCCAGTACTTC CASSSGLAHQETQYF
TRBJ2-3 once TRBV7-6 NA TGTGCGGGGCTCGGGGGGCCTGGGCGGGAGACCCAGTATTTT CAGLGGPGRETQYF
TRBJ2-2 NA TRBV7-2 NA TGTGCCAGCAGCTTAGCGAGGGCAGGGGCGCAGTTTTTT CASSLARAGAQFF
TRBJ2-4 NA TRBV6-5 NA TGTGCCAGCAGTTACGTCAAGGGGGGAAAAAACATTCAGTACTTC CASSYVKGGKNIQYF
TRBJ2-5 once TRBV10-1 NA TGCGCCACCTCGACAGGTGCGGGCAACGCCCAGTACTTC CATSTGAGNAQYF
TRBJ2-1 NA TRBV6-1 NA TGTGCCACCAGGGACTTAACCAATGAGCAGTTCTTC CATRDLTNEQFF
TRBJ2-1 many TRBV6-5 TRBD2 TGTGCCAGCAGTTACCCAGCGGGAGGGAATAATGAGCAGTTCTTC CASSYPAGGNNEQFF
TRBJ1-2 NA TRBV11-2 NA TGTGCCAGCAGCTTAGAACAGTCGCTATTCTATGGCTACACCTTC CASSLEQSLFYGYTF
TRBJ2-3 NA TRBV7-2 TRBD1 TGTGCCAGCAGCCCGGGACAGGGGTCCAAAGACATTCAGTACTTT CASSPGQGSKDIQYF
TRBJ2-7 many TRBV6-1 NA TGTGCCAGCAGCCAGTGGCGGGATAAGGGATACGAGCAGTACTTC CASSQWRDKGYEQYF
TRBJ2-5 many TRBV4-1 NA TGCGCCAGCAGCCAAGAAGGCCCAGGGCTGATCCAAGAGACCCAGTACTTC CASSQEGPGLIQETQYF
TRBJ2-7 few TRBV11-3 NA TGTGCCAGCAGCTTAGGACAGCGCAAAAAAATCGAGCAGTACTTC CASSLGQRKKIEQYF
TRBJ1-5 many TRBV7-8 NA TGTGCCAGCAGCTTAGGGGACATAGCCTACAATCAGCCCCAGCATTTT CASSLGDIAYNQPQHF
TRBJ2-3 NA TRBV7-3 TRBD2 TGTGCCAGCAGCGCTACTAGCGGGGACAAAGACACGCAGTATTTT CASSATSGDKDTQYF
TRBJ2-3 NA TRBV11-3 NA TGTGCCAGCAGCCAGGGCGCCGGGGCCCGTGGCAAAGATACCCAGTATTTC CASSQGAGARGKDTQYF
TRBJ2-1 many TRBV24-1 TRBD2 TGTGCCACCAGTGATCCCGAACTAGCGGGTTACAATGAGCAGTTCTTC CATSDPELAGYNEQFF
TRBJ2-3 NA TRBV7-2 NA TGTGCGGGGCGCGGGTGGCTAGCCGGGGAGACGCAGTATTTT CAGRGWLAGETQYF
TRBJ2-5 NA TRBV7-6 TRBD2 TGTGGCGGGGGGTTAGAGGGGCGGCACCCAGATACCCAGTACTTC CGGGLEGRHPDTQYF
TRBJ2-7 NA TRBV7-8 NA TGTGCCAGCAGCTCCGGACAGACCTACGAGCAGTACTTC CASSSGQTYEQYF
TRBJ2-1 medium-sized TRBV7-3 NA TGTGCCAGCAGCTTAGGCTCGGGTCAATCCCTCCTCAATGAGCAGTTCTTC CASSLGSGQSLLNEQFF
TRBJ2-2 NA TRBV6-1 NA TGTGCCAGCAGTGAGTTGCGAACCAACAATGAGCTGTTTTTT CASSELRTNNELFF
TRBJ2-4 NA TRBV7-8 NA TGTGCCAGCAGCTTAGTGCCGGGAGCGACAGACATTCAGTACTTC CASSLVPGATDIQYF
TRBJ1-4 NA TRBV7-6 NA TGTGCCAGCAGCATCGGCCCCACCCAGGGAACTAATGAAAAACTGTTTTTT CASSIGPTQGTNEKLFF
TRBJ2-1 NA TRBV30 NA TGTGCCTGGAGTGTCCCGGGGTATTTCAATGAGCAGTTCTTC CAWSVPGYFNEQFF
TRBJ1-3 medium-sized TRBV7-2 NA TGTGCCAGCAGCTTAGATAGGGCAGCCGGAAACACCATATATTTT CASSLDRAAGNTIYF
TRBJ2-4 NA TRBV11-2 NA TGTGCCAGCAGCCCCCGGAGAGAGCGAGACATTCAGTACTTC CASSPRRERDIQYF
TRBJ2-1 many TRBV24-1 TRBD2 TGTGCCACCAGTGCGGGCGGGAGGGTCAATGAGCAGTTCTTC CATSAGGRVNEQFF
TRBJ1-2 NA TRBV12-3/TRBV12-4 NA TGTGCCAGCAGTTTAGTAGAGTGGCAGGGTGTGGACTATGGCTACACCTTC CASSLVEWQGVDYGYTF
TRBJ2-7 medium-sized TRBV7-3 NA TGTGCCAGCAGCCAACAGGCAGGGGAGGCGGCGCAGTACTTC CASSQQAGEAAQYF
TRBJ2-3 NA TRBV7-9 TRBD2 TGTGCCAGCAGCTCTTGGGGGGGGGGCACAGATACGCAGTATTTT CASSSWGGGTDTQYF
TRBJ2-5 NA TRBV12-3/TRBV12-4 NA TGTGCCAGCAGTTTAGCTAACAATGAGCAGTACTTC CASSLANNEQYF
TRBJ2-1 once TRBV7-3 NA TGTGCCAGCAGCTTAACAGGACAGCCATACAATGAGCAGTTCTTC CASSLTGQPYNEQFF
TRBJ2-5 NA TRBV10-1 TRBD2 TGCGCCGGCGGCATAGCGGGACCTAGCCAAGATACGCAGTACTTT CAGGIAGPSQDTQYF
TRBJ2-5 NA TRBV28 NA TGTGCCAGCAGGACGAGTACGCAAGAGACCCAGTACTTC CASRTSTQETQYF
TRBJ2-1 large TRBV7-2 NA TGTGCCAGCAGCTCCGCTTATGAGCAGTTCTTC CASSSAYEQFF
TRBJ2-1 NA TRBV12-3/TRBV12-4 TRBD2 TGTGCCAGCAGGATCCTGGCTAGCGGGACTGAGCAGTTCTTC CASRILASGTEQFF
TRBJ2-1 NA TRBV11-3 TRBD2 TGTGCCAGCAGCGCCCCCCTTAGCGGGAGAGCTGAGCAGTTCTTC CASSAPLSGRAEQFF
TRBJ1-6 NA TRBV7-8 NA TGTGCCAGCAGCTTATCCCCTGCCCCCGACCGTACCCTCCACTTT CASSLSPAPDRTLHF
TRBJ2-1 few TRBV7-7 TRBD2 TGTGCCAGCAGCCCGGGACTAGCGGGAGGGCGAAATGAGCAGTTCTTC CASSPGLAGGRNEQFF
TRBJ2-3 NA TRBV27 NA TGTGCCAGCAAAAAGATAACAGGGAGTGGAACAGATACGCAGTATTTT CASKKITGSGTDTQYF
TRBJ2-7 few TRBV12-3/TRBV12-4 TRBD2 TGTGCCAGCACCACCTCGGGACTAGCGGGATACAATGAGCAGTACTTC CASTTSGLAGYNEQYF
TRBJ2-7 NA TRBV7-2 NA TGTGCCAGCAGCTTAGCGGCAGGGATAGACTACGAGCAGTACTTC CASSLAAGIDYEQYF
TRBJ2-3 NA TRBV11-3 NA TGTGCCAGCAGCCCCAGAGAGTCGGGGGTTACGCAGTATTTT CASSPRESGVTQYF
TRBJ2-3 NA TRBV7-6 NA TGTGCGGGCAGCGTGATACGAGGGCAGGGTACGCAGTATTTT CAGSVIRGQGTQYF
TRBJ2-7 NA TRBV11-3 TRBD2 TGTGCCGTCGCCCAGGGTAGCGGGAACTACGAGCAGTACTTC CAVAQGSGNYEQYF
TRBJ2-1 NA TRBV10-1 NA TGCGCCAGCAGCCGGGACATAAACAATGAGCAGTTCTTC CASSRDINNEQFF
TRBJ2-2 NA TRBV7-2 TRBD1 TGTGCCAGCAGCTTAAAACTTCAGCAGGATCCCTGCACAGGGGAGCAGTTTTTT CASSLKLQQDPCTGEQFF
TRBJ2-5 many TRBV7-3 TRBD1 TGTGCCAGCAGCCAAACCGGGACAGGGGGCGAGACCCAGTACTTC CASSQTGTGGETQYF
TRBJ2-3 NA TRBV7-2 NA TGTGCCAGCAGCCTCCGGCGTAGCACAGATACGCAGTATTTT CASSLRRSTDTQYF
TRBJ2-3 once TRBV12-3/TRBV12-4 TRBD2 TGTGCCAGCCGGCGGGAGCCAAGGTATACGCAGTATTTT CASRREPRYTQYF
TRBJ2-1 few TRBV7-3 TRBD1 TGTGCCAGCAGTCACCGGGACAGGGACAATGAGCAGTTCTTC CASSHRDRDNEQFF
TRBJ2-5 NA TRBV7-8 TRBD2 TGTGCCAGCAGCTTGGGTTCCGGGGGGAGGGACCAAGACACTCAGTACTTC CASSLGSGGRDQDTQYF
TRBJ2-4 NA TRBV7-2 NA TGTGCGAGCCGCGCACCGCGGCTGGGAGCCACAGATATTCAGTACTTC CASRAPRLGATDIQYF
TRBJ2-7 NA TRBV11-3 NA TGTGCCAGCAGCCTTACTACCTACAATGAGCAGTACTTC CASSLTTYNEQYF
TRBJ2-5 few TRBV5-4 NA TGTGCCAGCAGCACGATGTACCAAGAGACCCAGTACTTC CASSTMYQETQYF
TRBJ2-5 many TRBV7-3 TRBD2 TGTGCCAGCAGCTTAACCGCCCTCGAAAGCGGGGAGCAGTACTTC CASSLTALESGEQYF